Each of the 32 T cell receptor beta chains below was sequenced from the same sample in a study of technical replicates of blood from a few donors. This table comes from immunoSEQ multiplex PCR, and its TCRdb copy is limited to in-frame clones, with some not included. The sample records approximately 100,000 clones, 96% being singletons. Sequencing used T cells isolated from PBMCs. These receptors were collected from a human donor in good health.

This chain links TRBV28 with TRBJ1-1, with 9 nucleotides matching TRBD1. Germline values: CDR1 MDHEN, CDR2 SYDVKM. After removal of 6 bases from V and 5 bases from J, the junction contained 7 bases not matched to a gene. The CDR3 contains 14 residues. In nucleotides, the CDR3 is TGTGCCAGCAGCCCGGGACAGGGAGGGACTGAAGCTTTCTTT. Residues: CASSPGQGGTEAFF.

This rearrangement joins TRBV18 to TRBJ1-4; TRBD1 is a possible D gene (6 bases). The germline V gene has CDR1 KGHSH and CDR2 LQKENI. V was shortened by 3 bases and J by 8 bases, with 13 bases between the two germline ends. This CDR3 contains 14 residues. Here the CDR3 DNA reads TGTGCCAGCTCACCGTGGCAAACAGGGGAAAAACTGTTTTTT. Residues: CASSPWQTGEKLFF.

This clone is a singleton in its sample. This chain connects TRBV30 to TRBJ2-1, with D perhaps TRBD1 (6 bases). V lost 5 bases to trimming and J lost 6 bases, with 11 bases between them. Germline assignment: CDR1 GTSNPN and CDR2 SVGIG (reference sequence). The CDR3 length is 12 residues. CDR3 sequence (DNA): TGTGCCTGGGGAGGACAGTTCAATGAGCAGTTCTTC. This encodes CAWGGQFNEQFF.

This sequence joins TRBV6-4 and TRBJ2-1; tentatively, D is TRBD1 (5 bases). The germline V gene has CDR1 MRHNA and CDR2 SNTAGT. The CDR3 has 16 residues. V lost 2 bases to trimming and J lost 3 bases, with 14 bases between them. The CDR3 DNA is TGTGCCAGCAGTGACCCCAGGGATTTCGGCTACAATGAGCAGTTCTTC. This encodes CASSDPRDFGYNEQFF.

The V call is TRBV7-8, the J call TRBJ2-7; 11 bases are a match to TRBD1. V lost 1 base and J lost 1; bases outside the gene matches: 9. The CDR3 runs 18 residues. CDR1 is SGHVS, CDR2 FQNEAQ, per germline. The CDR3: CASSLVGAGTGGSYEQYF. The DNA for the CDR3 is TGTGCCAGCAGCTTAGTCGGCGCCGGGACAGGGGGTTCCTACGAGCAGTACTTC. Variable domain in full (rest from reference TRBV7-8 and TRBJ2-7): GAGVSQSPRYKVAKRGQDVALRCDPISGHVSLFWYQQALGQGPEFLTYFQNEAQLDKSGLPSDRFFAERPEGSVSTLKIQRTQQEDSAVYLCASSLVGAGTGGSYEQYFGPGTRLTVT.

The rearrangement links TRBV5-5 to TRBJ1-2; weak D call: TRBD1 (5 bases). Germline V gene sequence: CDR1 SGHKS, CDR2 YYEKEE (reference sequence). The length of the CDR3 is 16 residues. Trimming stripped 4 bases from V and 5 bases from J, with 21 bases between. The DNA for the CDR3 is TGTGCCAGCAGCCTAGATCAGGACATAGAGTATTATGGCTACACCTTC. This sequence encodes CASSLDQDIEYYGYTF. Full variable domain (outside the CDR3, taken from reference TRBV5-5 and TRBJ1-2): DAGVTQSPTHLIKTRGQQVTLRCSPISGHKSVSWYQQVLGQGPQFIFQYYEKEERGRGNFPDRFSARQFPNYSSELNVNALLLGDSALYLCASSLDQDIEYYGYTFGSGTRLTVV.

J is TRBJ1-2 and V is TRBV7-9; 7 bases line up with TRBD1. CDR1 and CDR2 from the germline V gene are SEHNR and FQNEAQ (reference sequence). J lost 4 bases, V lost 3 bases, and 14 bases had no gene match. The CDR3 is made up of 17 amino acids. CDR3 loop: CASSLTAGTDNFYGYTF. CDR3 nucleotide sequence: TGTGCCAGCAGCTTGACCGCCGGGACAGACAATTTCTATGGCTACACCTTC.

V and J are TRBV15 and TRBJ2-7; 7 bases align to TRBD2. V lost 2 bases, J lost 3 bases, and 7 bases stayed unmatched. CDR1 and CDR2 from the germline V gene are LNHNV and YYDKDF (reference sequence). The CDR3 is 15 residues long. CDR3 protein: CATSRLYGRIYEQYF. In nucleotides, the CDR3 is TGTGCCACCAGCAGACTCTACGGGAGGATCTACGAGCAGTACTTC.

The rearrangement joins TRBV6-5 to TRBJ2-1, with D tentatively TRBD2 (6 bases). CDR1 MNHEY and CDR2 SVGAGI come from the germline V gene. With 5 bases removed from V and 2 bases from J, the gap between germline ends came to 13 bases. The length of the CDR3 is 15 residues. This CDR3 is CASSRSTGAYNEQFF. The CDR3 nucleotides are TGTGCCAGCAGTAGATCGACGGGGGCCTACAATGAGCAGTTCTTC.

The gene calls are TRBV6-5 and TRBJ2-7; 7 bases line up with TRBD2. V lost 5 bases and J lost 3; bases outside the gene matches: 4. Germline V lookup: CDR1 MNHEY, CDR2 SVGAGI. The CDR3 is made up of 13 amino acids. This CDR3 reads CASSTGTNYEQYF. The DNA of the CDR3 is TGTGCCAGCAGTACCGGGACTAACTACGAGCAGTACTTC.

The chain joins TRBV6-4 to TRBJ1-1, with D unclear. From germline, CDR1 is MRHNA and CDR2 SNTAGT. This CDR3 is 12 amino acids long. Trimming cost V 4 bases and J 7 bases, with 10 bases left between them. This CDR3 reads CASSVAFGEAFF. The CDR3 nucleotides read TGTGCCAGCAGTGTGGCCTTTGGTGAAGCTTTCTTT.

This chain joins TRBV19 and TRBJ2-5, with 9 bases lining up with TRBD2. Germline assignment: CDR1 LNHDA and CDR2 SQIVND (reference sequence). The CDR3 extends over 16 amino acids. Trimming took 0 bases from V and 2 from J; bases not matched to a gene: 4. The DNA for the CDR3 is TGTGCCAGTAGTATAGACGCGGGAGGGCGTCAAGAGACCCAGTACTTC. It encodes CASSIDAGGRQETQYF.

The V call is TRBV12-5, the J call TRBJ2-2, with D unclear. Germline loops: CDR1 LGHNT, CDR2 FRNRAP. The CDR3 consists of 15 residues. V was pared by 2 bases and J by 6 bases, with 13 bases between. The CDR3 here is CASGLSPRGAGELFF. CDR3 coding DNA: TGTGCTAGTGGTTTGTCCCCCCGAGGTGCCGGGGAGCTGTTTTTT.

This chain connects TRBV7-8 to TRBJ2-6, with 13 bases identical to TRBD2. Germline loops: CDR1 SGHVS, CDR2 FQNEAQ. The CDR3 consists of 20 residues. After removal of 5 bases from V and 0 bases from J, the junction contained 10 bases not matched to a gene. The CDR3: CASSRFQGLAGVSGANVLTF. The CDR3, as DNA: TGTGCCAGCAGCAGATTCCAAGGACTAGCGGGGGTCTCTGGGGCCAACGTCCTGACTTTC. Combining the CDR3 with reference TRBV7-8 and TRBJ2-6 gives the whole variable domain GAGVSQSPRYKVAKRGQDVALRCDPISGHVSLFWYQQALGQGPEFLTYFQNEAQLDKSGLPSDRFFAERPEGSVSTLKIQRTQQEDSAVYLCASSRFQGLAGVSGANVLTFGAGSRLTVL.

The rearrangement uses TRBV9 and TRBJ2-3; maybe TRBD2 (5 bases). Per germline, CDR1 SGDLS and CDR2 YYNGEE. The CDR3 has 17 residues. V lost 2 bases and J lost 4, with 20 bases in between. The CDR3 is CASSVLTGGQAADTQYF. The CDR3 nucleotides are TGTGCCAGCAGCGTTCTAACCGGTGGGCAAGCGGCAGATACGCAGTATTTT.

The CDR3 DNA sequence: TGTGCCAGCAGTTACTCGGGAGGGGCCCTCCACTTT. Encoded protein: CASSYSGGALHF. The chain combines TRBV6-5 with TRBJ1-6; tentative D call: TRBD1 (5 bases). This CDR3 comprises 12 residues. V was pared by 0 bases and J by 14 bases, with 8 bases between. Germline V CDR1 and CDR2: MNHEY, SVGAGI.

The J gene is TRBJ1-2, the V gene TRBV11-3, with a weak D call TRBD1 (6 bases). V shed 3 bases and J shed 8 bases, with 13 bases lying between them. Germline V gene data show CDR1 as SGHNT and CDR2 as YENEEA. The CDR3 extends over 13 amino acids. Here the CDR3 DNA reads TGTGCCAGCAGCTTTAACAGGGTATCCGGCTACACCTTC. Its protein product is CASSFNRVSGYTF.

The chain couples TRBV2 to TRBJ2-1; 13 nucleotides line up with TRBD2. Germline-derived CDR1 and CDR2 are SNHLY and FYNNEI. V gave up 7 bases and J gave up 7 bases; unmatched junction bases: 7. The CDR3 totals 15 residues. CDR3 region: CASIQLAGGPNEQFF. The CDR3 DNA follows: TGTGCCAGCATACAACTAGCGGGAGGGCCGAATGAGCAGTTCTTC.

CDR3 in amino acids: CASKSTANTGELFF. DNA for the CDR3: TGTGCCAGCAAGTCGACAGCGAACACCGGGGAGCTGTTTTTT. The rearrangement joins TRBV6-4 to TRBJ2-2; perhaps TRBD1 as D (5 bases). Germline CDR1 MRHNA, CDR2 SNTAGT. V was trimmed by 7 bases and J by 0 bases, leaving 9 bases between them. The CDR3 totals 14 residues.

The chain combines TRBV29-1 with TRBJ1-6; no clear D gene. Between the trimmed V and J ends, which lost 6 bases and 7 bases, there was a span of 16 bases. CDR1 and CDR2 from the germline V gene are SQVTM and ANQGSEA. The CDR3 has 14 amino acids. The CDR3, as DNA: TGCAGCGTCATAGAAGGAGGGAAAAATTCACCCCTCCACTTT. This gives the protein CSVIEGGKNSPLHF.

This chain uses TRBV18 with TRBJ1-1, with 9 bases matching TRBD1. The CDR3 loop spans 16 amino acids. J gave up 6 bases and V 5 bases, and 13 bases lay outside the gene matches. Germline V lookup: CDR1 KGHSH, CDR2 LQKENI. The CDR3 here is CASSSTGGYGNSEAFF. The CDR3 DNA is TGTGCCAGCTCATCAACAGGGGGCTATGGAAACTCTGAAGCTTTCTTT. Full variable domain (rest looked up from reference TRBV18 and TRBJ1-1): NAGVMQNPRHLVRRRGQEARLRCSPMKGHSHVYWYRQLPEEGLKFMVYLQKENIIDESGMPKERFSAEFPKEGPSILRIQQVVRGDSAAYFCASSSTGGYGNSEAFFGQGTRLTVV.

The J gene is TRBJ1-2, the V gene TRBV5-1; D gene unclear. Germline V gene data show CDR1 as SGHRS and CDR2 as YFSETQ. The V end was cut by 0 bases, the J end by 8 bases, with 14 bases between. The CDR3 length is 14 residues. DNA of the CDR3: TGCGCCAGCAGCTTGGAAGCTACGGGAGGGGGCTACACCTTC. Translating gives CASSLEATGGGYTF.

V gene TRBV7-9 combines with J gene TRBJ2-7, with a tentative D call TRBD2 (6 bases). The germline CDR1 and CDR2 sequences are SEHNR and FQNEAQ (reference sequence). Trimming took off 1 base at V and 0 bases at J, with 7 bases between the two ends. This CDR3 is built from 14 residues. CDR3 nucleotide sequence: TGTGCCAGCAGCTTAGGACTAGACTCCTACGAGCAGTACTTC. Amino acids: CASSLGLDSYEQYF.

The CDR3 DNA reads as TGTGCCAGCAGCGCCCGGACAGAGTTGGATACGCAGTATTTT. Residues: CASSARTELDTQYF. The J gene is TRBJ2-3, the V gene TRBV5-5; D is perhaps TRBD1 (6 bases). Germline-derived CDR1 and CDR2 are SGHKS and YYEKEE (reference sequence). V lost 4 bases and J lost 6, with 15 bases in between. This CDR3 is 14 amino acids long.

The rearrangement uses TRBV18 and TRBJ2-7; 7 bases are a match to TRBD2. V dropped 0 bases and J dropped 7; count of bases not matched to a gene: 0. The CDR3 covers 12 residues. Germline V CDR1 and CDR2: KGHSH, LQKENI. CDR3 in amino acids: CASSPPGGEQYF. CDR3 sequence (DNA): TGTGCCAGCTCACCACCGGGGGGGGAGCAGTACTTC.

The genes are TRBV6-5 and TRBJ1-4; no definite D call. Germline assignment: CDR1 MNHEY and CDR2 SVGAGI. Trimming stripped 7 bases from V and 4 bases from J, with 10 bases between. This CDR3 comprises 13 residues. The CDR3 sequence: CASKREINEKLFF. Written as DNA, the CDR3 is TGTGCCAGCAAGAGAGAGATTAATGAAAAACTGTTTTTT.

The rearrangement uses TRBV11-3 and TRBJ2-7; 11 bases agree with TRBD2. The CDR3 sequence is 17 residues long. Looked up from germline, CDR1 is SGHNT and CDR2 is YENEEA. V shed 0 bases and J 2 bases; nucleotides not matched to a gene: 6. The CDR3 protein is CASSLEASGGLTYEQYF. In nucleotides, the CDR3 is TGTGCCAGCAGCTTAGAGGCTAGCGGGGGGCTCACCTACGAGCAGTACTTC. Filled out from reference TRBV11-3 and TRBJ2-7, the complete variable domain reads EAGVVQSPRYKIIEKKQPVAFWCNPISGHNTLYWYLQNLGQGPELLIRYENEEAVDDSQLPKDRFSAERLKGVDSTLKIQPAELGDSAVYLCASSLEASGGLTYEQYFGPGTRLTVT.

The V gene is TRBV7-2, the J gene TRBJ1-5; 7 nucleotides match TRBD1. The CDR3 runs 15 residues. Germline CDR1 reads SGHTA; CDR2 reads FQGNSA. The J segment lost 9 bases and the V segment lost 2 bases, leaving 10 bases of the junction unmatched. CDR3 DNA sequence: TGTGCCAGCAGCTTAACGACGCTGACAGGGACGCCCCAGCATTTT. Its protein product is CASSLTTLTGTPQHF.

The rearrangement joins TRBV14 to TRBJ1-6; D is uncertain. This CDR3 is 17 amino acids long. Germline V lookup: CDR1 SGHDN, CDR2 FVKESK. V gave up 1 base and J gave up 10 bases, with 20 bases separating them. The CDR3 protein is CASSQGGSRPRTSPLHF. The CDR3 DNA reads TGTGCCAGCAGCCAAGGAGGGAGCCGTCCACGCACATCACCCCTCCACTTT.

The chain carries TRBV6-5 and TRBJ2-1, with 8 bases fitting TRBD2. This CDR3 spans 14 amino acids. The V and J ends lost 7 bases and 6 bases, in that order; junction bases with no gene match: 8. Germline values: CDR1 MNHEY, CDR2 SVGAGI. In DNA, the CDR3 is TGTGCCAGCACCAGCGGGGGTGTAATCAATGAGCAGTTCTTC. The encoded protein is CASTSGGVINEQFF.

The CDR3 DNA follows: TGTGCCAGCAGTGGGACTAGCGGGGGGGCGGGGGATACGCAGTATTTT. Translated: CASSGTSGGAGDTQYF. The chain combines TRBV6-1 with TRBJ2-3; 15 bases fit TRBD2. Per the germline V gene, CDR1 is MNHNS and CDR2 is SASEGT. V shed 4 bases, J shed 6 bases, and the junction held 5 bases outside the gene matches. The CDR3 runs 16 residues.

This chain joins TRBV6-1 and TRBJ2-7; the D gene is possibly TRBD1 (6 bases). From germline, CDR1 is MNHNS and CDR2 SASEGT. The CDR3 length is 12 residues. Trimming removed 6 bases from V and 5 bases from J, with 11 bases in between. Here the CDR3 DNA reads TGTGCCAGCAGCACAGGGCCCGACGAGCAGTACTTC. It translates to CASSTGPDEQYF.